Listed below are T cell receptor beta chains from one sample, sequenced in a study of cytomegalovirus exposure and HLA in healthy donors. Assay used: immunoSEQ multiplex PCR; TCRdb lists only in-frame clones, some missing. The data contain about 110,000 clones, 65% to 90% of them singletons. Input material: PBMCs. The receptors were gathered from a man younger than 40 in good health and CMV-seropositive. CDR3s include the opening cysteine and the closing phenylalanine or tryptophan. Each record gives: V gene, D gene, clone size, J gene, CDR3 protein, CDR3 DNA. A D gene is named only where the DNA matches it firmly. The size entry is marked missing in some rows and otherwise reads once, few, many or a size class.

V gene: TRBV11-2; D gene: .; clone size: few; J gene: TRBJ2-7; CDR3 protein: CASSLSQGRYEQYF; CDR3 DNA: TGTGCCAGCAGCTTAAGTCAGGGGCGGTACGAGCAGTACTTC
V gene: TRBV5-6; D gene: .; clone size: few; J gene: TRBJ2-7; CDR3 protein: CASSLVGGAEQYF; CDR3 DNA: TGTGCCAGCAGCTTGGTGGGGGGAGCCGAGCAGTACTTC
V gene: TRBV7-9; D gene: .; clone size: .; J gene: TRBJ2-7; CDR3 protein: CASSLYSEQYF; CDR3 DNA: TGTGCCAGCAGCTTATATTCCGAGCAGTACTTC
V gene: TRBV29-1; D gene: .; clone size: .; J gene: TRBJ1-1; CDR3 protein: CSVAGTLGDTEAFF; CDR3 DNA: TGCAGCGTTGCGGGGACATTAGGAGACACTGAAGCTTTCTTT
V gene: TRBV15; D gene: .; clone size: few; J gene: TRBJ2-2; CDR3 protein: CATSRASDSNTGELFF; CDR3 DNA: TGTGCCACCAGCAGAGCATCGGACAGTAACACCGGGGAGCTGTTTTTT
V gene: TRBV15; D gene: .; clone size: .; J gene: TRBJ2-3; CDR3 protein: CATSSPGRGDTQYF; CDR3 DNA: TGTGCCACCAGCAGCCCCGGCCGGGGAGATACGCAGTATTTT
V gene: TRBV4-3; D gene: TRBD2; clone size: .; J gene: TRBJ2-3; CDR3 protein: CASSQGTSGLGDTQYF; CDR3 DNA: TGCGCCAGCAGCCAGGGGACTAGCGGGCTTGGAGATACGCAGTATTTT
V gene: TRBV14; D gene: .; clone size: .; J gene: TRBJ1-1; CDR3 protein: CASSQDGWGLNTEAFF; CDR3 DNA: TGTGCCAGCAGCCAAGACGGCTGGGGCTTGAACACTGAAGCTTTCTTT
V gene: TRBV7-2; D gene: TRBD2; clone size: few; J gene: TRBJ2-3; CDR3 protein: CASSLVLAGGSISTQYF; CDR3 DNA: TGTGCCAGCAGCTTGGTACTAGCGGGGGGCTCTATTTCTACGCAGTATTTT
V gene: TRBV5-4; D gene: .; clone size: .; J gene: TRBJ1-3; CDR3 protein: CASSLDQGSGNTIYF; CDR3 DNA: TGTGCCAGCAGCTTGGACCAGGGGTCTGGAAACACCATATATTTT
V gene: TRBV28; D gene: .; clone size: .; J gene: TRBJ1-1; CDR3 protein: CASSQGQRNTEAFF; CDR3 DNA: TGTGCCAGCAGTCAGGGACAAAGGAACACTGAAGCTTTCTTT
V gene: TRBV29-1; D gene: TRBD1; clone size: few; J gene: TRBJ1-4; CDR3 protein: CSVRPQGATNEKLFF; CDR3 DNA: TGCAGCGTTCGTCCGCAGGGGGCAACTAATGAAAAACTGTTTTTT
V gene: TRBV6-1; D gene: .; clone size: .; J gene: TRBJ2-2; CDR3 protein: CASSLDYFGELFF; CDR3 DNA: TGTGCCAGCAGCCTAGACTACTTCGGGGAGCTGTTTTTT
V gene: TRBV28; D gene: TRBD1; clone size: .; J gene: TRBJ1-1; CDR3 protein: CASSSAGGAETEAFF; CDR3 DNA: TGTGCCAGCAGCTCTGCAGGGGGCGCGGAGACTGAAGCTTTCTTT
V gene: TRBV5-1; D gene: .; clone size: .; J gene: TRBJ2-5; CDR3 protein: CASSTQETQYF; CDR3 DNA: TGCGCCAGCAGCACACAAGAGACCCAGTACTTC
V gene: TRBV4-2; D gene: TRBD2; clone size: .; J gene: TRBJ2-3; CDR3 protein: CASSQVGTSVDTQYF; CDR3 DNA: TGTGCCAGCAGCCAAGTTGGGACTAGCGTGGATACGCAGTATTTT
V gene: TRBV27; D gene: TRBD1; clone size: .; J gene: TRBJ1-1; CDR3 protein: CASRAQGGTEAFF; CDR3 DNA: TGTGCCAGCAGAGCACAGGGGGGGACTGAAGCTTTCTTT
V gene: TRBV30; D gene: .; clone size: .; J gene: TRBJ1-1; CDR3 protein: CAWNGEDIGRDVTEAFF; CDR3 DNA: TGTGCCTGGAATGGGGAAGACATTGGGCGGGATGTCACTGAAGCTTTCTTT
V gene: TRBV7-9; D gene: .; clone size: .; J gene: TRBJ2-5; CDR3 protein: CASSPPAGAMYQETQYF; CDR3 DNA: TGTGCCAGCAGCCCCCCGGCGGGGGCCATGTACCAAGAGACCCAGTACTTC
V gene: TRBV2; D gene: .; clone size: .; J gene: TRBJ2-5; CDR3 protein: CASIDNQETQYF; CDR3 DNA: TGTGCCAGCATAGACAACCAAGAGACCCAGTACTTC
V gene: TRBV19; D gene: .; clone size: .; J gene: TRBJ1-1; CDR3 protein: CASSTKGGSEAFF; CDR3 DNA: TGTGCCAGTTCCACAAAGGGAGGCTCTGAAGCTTTCTTT
V gene: TRBV6-4; D gene: TRBD2; clone size: .; J gene: TRBJ2-1; CDR3 protein: CASSDSPSGGLYEQFF; CDR3 DNA: TGTGCCAGCAGTGACTCTCCTAGCGGGGGGTTGTATGAGCAGTTCTTC
V gene: TRBV6-1; D gene: .; clone size: .; J gene: TRBJ2-3; CDR3 protein: CASSDLGGATDTQYF; CDR3 DNA: TGTGCCAGCAGCGACCTCGGAGGGGCGACAGATACGCAGTATTTT
V gene: TRBV7-9; D gene: TRBD2; clone size: .; J gene: TRBJ2-5; CDR3 protein: CASSLAPGAGQETQYF; CDR3 DNA: TGTGCCAGCAGCTTAGCCCCCGGAGCGGGGCAGGAGACCCAGTACTTC
V gene: TRBV5-1; D gene: .; clone size: .; J gene: TRBJ1-4; CDR3 protein: CASSLATWRAGEKLFF; CDR3 DNA: TGCGCCAGCAGCTTGGCCACGTGGAGGGCGGGGGAAAAACTGTTTTTT
V gene: TRBV6-5; D gene: .; clone size: .; J gene: TRBJ1-1; CDR3 protein: CASSPAPGNTEAFF; CDR3 DNA: TGTGCCAGCAGCCCTGCGCCAGGGAACACTGAAGCTTTCTTT
V gene: TRBV19; D gene: TRBD1; clone size: .; J gene: TRBJ2-1; CDR3 protein: CASSARQGADEQFF; CDR3 DNA: TGTGCCAGTAGTGCTCGACAGGGTGCCGATGAGCAGTTCTTC
V gene: TRBV11-2; D gene: .; clone size: .; J gene: TRBJ1-1; CDR3 protein: CASSSLGGGDTEAFF; CDR3 DNA: TGTGCCAGCAGCTCGTTAGGGGGGGGAGACACTGAAGCTTTCTTT
V gene: TRBV4-1; D gene: .; clone size: .; J gene: TRBJ1-5; CDR3 protein: CASSQGGGGQPQHF; CDR3 DNA: TGCGCCAGCAGCCAAGGGGGAGGGGGGCAGCCCCAGCATTTT
V gene: TRBV10-3; D gene: .; clone size: .; J gene: TRBJ2-5; CDR3 protein: CAISDGRGYDQYF; CDR3 DNA: TGTGCCATCAGTGATGGGAGGGGGTATGACCAGTACTTC
V gene: TRBV4-3; D gene: .; clone size: .; J gene: TRBJ1-2; CDR3 protein: CASSLGQHLSTYTF; CDR3 DNA: TGCGCCAGCAGCCTCGGACAGCACCTCTCCACCTACACCTTC
V gene: TRBV30; D gene: .; clone size: .; J gene: TRBJ1-1; CDR3 protein: CAWRLNTEAFF; CDR3 DNA: TGTGCCTGGAGGCTAAACACTGAAGCTTTCTTT
V gene: TRBV10-3; D gene: TRBD2; clone size: large; J gene: TRBJ2-1; CDR3 protein: CAIKDSGGAYNEQFF; CDR3 DNA: TGTGCCATCAAGGATAGCGGGGGCGCCTACAATGAGCAGTTCTTC
V gene: TRBV5-4; D gene: .; clone size: few; J gene: TRBJ2-3; CDR3 protein: CASRVGGGPTDTQYF; CDR3 DNA: TGTGCCAGCAGGGTTGGCGGGGGCCCCACAGATACGCAGTATTTT
V gene: TRBV4-3; D gene: .; clone size: .; J gene: TRBJ1-6; CDR3 protein: CASSQDFQANSPLHF; CDR3 DNA: TGCGCCAGCAGCCAAGATTTCCAGGCTAATTCACCCCTCCACTTT
V gene: TRBV4-1; D gene: TRBD1; clone size: .; J gene: TRBJ1-2; CDR3 protein: CASRRGQGAVYGYTF; CDR3 DNA: TGCGCCAGCAGGCGAGGACAGGGGGCTGTCTATGGCTACACCTTC
V gene: TRBV5-1; D gene: .; clone size: .; J gene: TRBJ2-1; CDR3 protein: CASGQSYNEQFF; CDR3 DNA: TGCGCCAGTGGACAGTCCTACAATGAGCAGTTCTTC
V gene: TRBV5-1; D gene: .; clone size: .; J gene: TRBJ1-5; CDR3 protein: CASSLEGGNQPQHF; CDR3 DNA: TGCGCCAGCAGCTTGGAGGGGGGCAATCAGCCCCAGCATTTT
V gene: TRBV5-1; D gene: .; clone size: .; J gene: TRBJ2-7; CDR3 protein: CASSLMVGGTYEQYF; CDR3 DNA: TGCGCCAGCAGCCTCATGGTCGGGGGAACCTACGAGCAGTACTTC
V gene: TRBV6-5; D gene: .; clone size: .; J gene: TRBJ1-1; CDR3 protein: CASRIDQGSTEAFF; CDR3 DNA: TGTGCCAGCAGAATCGATCAGGGGTCTACTGAAGCTTTCTTT
V gene: TRBV6-5; D gene: .; clone size: .; J gene: TRBJ2-7; CDR3 protein: CASSYGQGGYEQYF; CDR3 DNA: TGTGCCAGCAGTTACGGGCAGGGTGGCTACGAGCAGTACTTC